These T cell receptor beta chains were read from a single sample in a study of blood T cells in healthy people across ages. TCRdb redid the calling of the 5' RACE reads with MiXCR, one entry per CDR3 protein. The table includes about 970,000 distinct CDR3 sequences, roughly half detected once. What was sequenced was blood. These TCRs come from a woman aged 55-70 years in good health. CDR3s include the opening cysteine and the closing phenylalanine or tryptophan. A D gene is named only where the DNA matches it firmly. Not every row has a clone size; where given, it reads once, few, many or a size class.

J: TRBJ2-7; V: TRBV4-1; size: -; D: -; DNA: TGCGCCAGCAGGCAAGCGCCGGGTGACTACGAGCAGTACTTC; CDR3: CASRQAPGDYEQYF
J: TRBJ2-7; V: TRBV6-5; size: -; D: TRBD1; DNA: TGTGCCAGCAGTTACTGGGGACAGGGGACCTACGAGCAGTACTTC; CDR3: CASSYWGQGTYEQYF
J: TRBJ2-5; V: TRBV29-1; size: -; D: TRBD1; DNA: TGCAGCGTTCAAACCGGACAGGGGCCTTTCGTCTCGCAGTACTTC; CDR3: CSVQTGQGPFVSQYF
J: TRBJ2-3; V: TRBV5-5; size: -; D: -; DNA: TGTGCCAGCAGGCGGGACACTTTCACAGATACGCAGTATTTT; CDR3: CASRRDTFTDTQYF
J: TRBJ2-1; V: TRBV7-2; size: -; D: TRBD2; DNA: TGTGCCAGCAGCCCCGGACTAGCGGGAGGGGAAAATGAGCAGTTCTTC; CDR3: CASSPGLAGGENEQFF
J: TRBJ2-7; V: TRBV2; size: -; D: -; DNA: TGTGCCAGCAGTGTGGCCTTCTTGCCTTTGGGGTCTGACGAGCAGTACTTC; CDR3: CASSVAFLPLGSDEQYF
J: TRBJ2-5; V: TRBV13; size: -; D: TRBD1; DNA: TGTGCCAGCAGCTTAGTAGGGACAGGGTTCCAAGAGACCCAGTACTTC; CDR3: CASSLVGTGFQETQYF
J: TRBJ2-1; V: TRBV29-1; size: few; D: -; DNA: TGCAGCGTGACCTCCTATCGGACGAAGAGCTCCTACAATGAGCAGTTCTTC; CDR3: CSVTSYRTKSSYNEQFF
J: TRBJ1-6; V: TRBV20-1; size: -; D: -; DNA: TGCAGTGCTAGTTTATTCAGCCGGACCTCCTATAATTCACCCCTCCACTTT; CDR3: CSASLFSRTSYNSPLHF
J: TRBJ2-7; V: TRBV4-1; size: -; D: TRBD2; DNA: TGCGCCAGCAGCAGGACTAGCGGGATCGCTAATTACGAGCAGTACTTC; CDR3: CASSRTSGIANYEQYF
J: TRBJ2-3; V: TRBV28; size: -; D: -; DNA: TGTGCCAGCAGTGGCGGCCGGGACGGTAGCACAGATACGCAGTATTTT; CDR3: CASSGGRDGSTDTQYF
J: TRBJ2-1; V: TRBV12-3/TRBV12-4; size: -; D: TRBD1; DNA: TGTGCCAGCAGTCGGGACAGGGAAGTTGCGTTCTTC; CDR3: CASSRDREVAFF
J: TRBJ2-2; V: TRBV5-1; size: -; D: -; DNA: TGCGCCAGCAGCTTGGTCGAGACCGGGGAGCTGTTTTTT; CDR3: CASSLVETGELFF
J: TRBJ2-1; V: TRBV11-2; size: few; D: -; DNA: TGTGCCAGCGGGCATACCGACCGTTCTCTATACAATGAGCAGTTCTTC; CDR3: CASGHTDRSLYNEQFF
J: TRBJ2-7; V: TRBV7-2; size: -; D: TRBD2; DNA: TGTGCCAGCAGCTTATGGACTAGCGCTTCAGGGGAGCAGTACTTC; CDR3: CASSLWTSASGEQYF
J: TRBJ2-7; V: TRBV7-2; size: few; D: -; DNA: TGTGCCAGCAGCATAGGAGCCTACGAGCAGTACTTC; CDR3: CASSIGAYEQYF
J: TRBJ2-3; V: TRBV9; size: few; D: -; DNA: TGTGCCAGCAGCGTAGAAGGGAGTTTCACAGATACGCAGTATTTT; CDR3: CASSVEGSFTDTQYF
J: TRBJ2-3; V: TRBV28; size: few; D: TRBD1; DNA: TGTGCCAGCAGTTGGGACAGGGTATTAGATACGCAGTATTTT; CDR3: CASSWDRVLDTQYF
J: TRBJ2-7; V: TRBV29-1; size: few; D: TRBD2; DNA: TGCAGCGCATCGGGACTATCCTTTAAGGGTAACGAGCAGTACTTC; CDR3: CSASGLSFKGNEQYF
J: TRBJ2-2; V: TRBV20-1; size: once; D: TRBD1; DNA: TGCAGTGCCTCAGGGGGCCGGAGCACCGGGGAGCTGTTTTTT; CDR3: CSASGGRSTGELFF
J: TRBJ2-7; V: TRBV6-2/TRBV6-3; size: -; D: -; DNA: TGTGCCAGCAGACATACGACAGGCATACACGAGCAGTACTTC; CDR3: CASRHTTGIHEQYF
J: TRBJ2-7; V: TRBV24-1; size: -; D: TRBD2; DNA: TGTGCCACCAGTGATAAGAGCGGGAGGGCGAGTGAGCAGTACTTC; CDR3: CATSDKSGRASEQYF
J: TRBJ1-5; V: TRBV7-9; size: -; D: -; DNA: TGTGCCAGCAGCGCCCCGGATAAGAATCAGCCCCAGCATTTT; CDR3: CASSAPDKNQPQHF
J: TRBJ2-7; V: TRBV20-1; size: -; D: TRBD1; DNA: TGCAGTGCCACATTCTCCGGGACAGGGGGCCAGGAGCAGTACTTC; CDR3: CSATFSGTGGQEQYF
J: TRBJ2-5; V: TRBV7-6; size: once; D: TRBD2; DNA: TGTGCCAGCAGCTTAGCGGTGACTAGCGGGCAAGAGACCCAGTACTTC; CDR3: CASSLAVTSGQETQYF
J: TRBJ1-2; V: TRBV2; size: -; D: -; DNA: TGTGCCAGCAGTTCAGGCCCTGACTATGGCTACACCTTC; CDR3: CASSSGPDYGYTF
J: TRBJ2-5; V: TRBV4-1; size: -; D: -; DNA: TGCGCCAGCAGCCAAGATATGAGGACTGGTCTTGAGACCCAGTACTTC; CDR3: CASSQDMRTGLETQYF
J: TRBJ2-7; V: TRBV6-2/TRBV6-3; size: -; D: -; DNA: TGTGCCAGCAGCCGACGGGGACAAGCCTACAATGAGCAGTACTTC; CDR3: CASSRRGQAYNEQYF
J: TRBJ2-7; V: TRBV15; size: few; D: TRBD1; DNA: TGTGCCACCAGCAGAGGACAGGGTCTCTCCTACGAGCAGTACTTC; CDR3: CATSRGQGLSYEQYF
J: TRBJ1-2; V: TRBV18; size: -; D: TRBD1; DNA: TGTGCCAGCTCACCACCGTACGGGACAGGAAGCGGTGGCTACACCTTC; CDR3: CASSPPYGTGSGGYTF
J: TRBJ1-1; V: TRBV11-2; size: -; D: -; DNA: TGTGCCAGCAGCTTTCAAGGATTCGGTGAAAACACTGAAGCTTTCTTT; CDR3: CASSFQGFGENTEAFF
J: TRBJ2-5; V: TRBV7-9; size: -; D: TRBD2; DNA: TGTGCCAGCTCCCGGGGGGGCCGCCTAAATGAGCAGTACTTC; CDR3: CASSRGGRLNEQYF
J: TRBJ2-5; V: TRBV3-1; size: -; D: -; DNA: TGTGCCAGCAGCCCCTACGGGGGAGTTGGAGAGACCCAGTACTTC; CDR3: CASSPYGGVGETQYF
J: TRBJ2-7; V: TRBV27; size: -; D: -; DNA: TGTGCCAGCAGTGTAAATAACAGCCCCGAGCAGTACTTC; CDR3: CASSVNNSPEQYF
J: TRBJ2-1; V: TRBV28; size: -; D: -; DNA: TGTGCCAGCAGCGGTAACAACGAGCAGTTCTTC; CDR3: CASSGNNEQFF
J: TRBJ1-2; V: TRBV7-2; size: -; D: -; DNA: TGTGCCAGCAGCTTAGGAACAGGAAGCTATGGCTTCACCTTC; CDR3: CASSLGTGSYGFTF
J: TRBJ2-1; V: TRBV4-3; size: -; D: TRBD2; DNA: TGCGCCAGCAGCCTCCAGACTAGCGGACACTACAATGAGCAGTTCTTC; CDR3: CASSLQTSGHYNEQFF
J: TRBJ1-2; V: TRBV7-9; size: few; D: TRBD1; DNA: TGTGCCAGCAGCTCCGGACAGGTCTCCTATGGCTACACCTTC; CDR3: CASSSGQVSYGYTF
J: TRBJ2-7; V: TRBV5-1; size: -; D: -; DNA: TGCGCCAGCAGCTCTTTCCCCGGCAGTTCCTACGAGCAGTACTTC; CDR3: CASSSFPGSSYEQYF
J: TRBJ2-7; V: TRBV20-1; size: -; D: -; DNA: TGCAGTGCTAGACTTCACGGGAGCTCCTACGAGCAGTACTTC; CDR3: CSARLHGSSYEQYF